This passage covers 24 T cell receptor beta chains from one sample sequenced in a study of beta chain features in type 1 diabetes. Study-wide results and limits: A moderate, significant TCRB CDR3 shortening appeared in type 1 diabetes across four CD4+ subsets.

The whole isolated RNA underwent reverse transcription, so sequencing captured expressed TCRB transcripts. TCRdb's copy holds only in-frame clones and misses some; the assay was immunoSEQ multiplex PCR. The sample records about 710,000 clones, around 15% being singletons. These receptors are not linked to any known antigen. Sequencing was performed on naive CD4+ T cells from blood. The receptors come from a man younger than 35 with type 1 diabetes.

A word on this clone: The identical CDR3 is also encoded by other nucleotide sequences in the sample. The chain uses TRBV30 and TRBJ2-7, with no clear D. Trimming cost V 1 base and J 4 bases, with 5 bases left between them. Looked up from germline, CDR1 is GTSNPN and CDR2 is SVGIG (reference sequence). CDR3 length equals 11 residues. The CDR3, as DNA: TGTGCCTGGAGTGCGTTTTACGAGCAGTACTTC. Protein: CAWSAFYEQYF.

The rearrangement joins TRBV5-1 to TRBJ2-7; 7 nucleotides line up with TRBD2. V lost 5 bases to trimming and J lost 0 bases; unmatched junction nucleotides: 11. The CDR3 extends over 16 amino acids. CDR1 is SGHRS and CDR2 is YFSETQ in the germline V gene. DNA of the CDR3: TGCGCCAGCAGTCCGCCGGGGAGGGGAAGCTCCTACGAGCAGTACTTC. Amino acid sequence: CASSPPGRGSSYEQYF.

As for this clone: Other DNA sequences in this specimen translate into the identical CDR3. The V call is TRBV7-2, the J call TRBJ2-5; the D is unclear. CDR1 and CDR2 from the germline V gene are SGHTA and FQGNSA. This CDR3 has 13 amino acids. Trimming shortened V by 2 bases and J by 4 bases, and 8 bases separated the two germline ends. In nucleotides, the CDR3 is TGTGCCAGCAGCTTAAGTGGTGGAGAGACCCAGTACTTC. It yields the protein CASSLSGGETQYF.

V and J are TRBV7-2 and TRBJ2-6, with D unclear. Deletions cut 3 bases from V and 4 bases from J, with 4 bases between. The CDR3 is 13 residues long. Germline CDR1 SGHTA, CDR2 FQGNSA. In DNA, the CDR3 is TGTGCCAGCAGCTTTAGAGGGGCCAACGTCCTGACTTTC. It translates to CASSFRGANVLTF.

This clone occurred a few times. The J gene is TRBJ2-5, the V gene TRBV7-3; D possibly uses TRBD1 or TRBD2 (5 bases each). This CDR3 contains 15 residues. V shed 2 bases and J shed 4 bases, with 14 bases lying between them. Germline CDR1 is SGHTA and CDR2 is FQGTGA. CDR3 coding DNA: TGTGCCAGCAGCTTAGGGACCGGGACGGGAGAGACCCAGTACTTC. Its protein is CASSLGTGTGETQYF.

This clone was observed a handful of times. The CDR3 is CASSADRGAYNEQFF. CDR3 DNA: TGTGCCAGCAGCGCCGACAGGGGGGCCTACAATGAGCAGTTCTTC. The chain is built from TRBV2 and TRBJ2-1; 9 bases fit TRBD1. The ends lost 6 bases at V and 2 bases at J; junction bases unmatched: 5. Germline values: CDR1 SNHLY, CDR2 FYNNEI. The CDR3 is made up of 15 amino acids.

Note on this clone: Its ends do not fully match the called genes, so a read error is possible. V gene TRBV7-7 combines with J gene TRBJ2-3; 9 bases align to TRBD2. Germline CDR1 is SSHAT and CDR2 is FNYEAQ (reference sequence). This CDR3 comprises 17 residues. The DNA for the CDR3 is TGTGCTAGCAGCTTAGAAGGCGGGCGGGAGGGCCGAAATACGCAGTATTTT. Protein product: CASSLEGGREGRNTQYF.

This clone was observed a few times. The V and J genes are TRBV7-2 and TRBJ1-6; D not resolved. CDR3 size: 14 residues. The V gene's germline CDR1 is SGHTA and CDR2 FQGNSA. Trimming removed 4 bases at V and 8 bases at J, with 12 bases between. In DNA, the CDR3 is TGTGCCAGCAGCTCGACATGGAGGGATTCACCCCTCCACTTT. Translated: CASSSTWRDSPLHF.

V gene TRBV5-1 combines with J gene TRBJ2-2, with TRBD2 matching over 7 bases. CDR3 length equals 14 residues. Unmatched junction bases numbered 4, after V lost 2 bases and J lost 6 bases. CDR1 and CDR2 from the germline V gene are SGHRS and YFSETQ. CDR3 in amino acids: CASSFPTSAGELFF. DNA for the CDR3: TGCGCCAGCAGCTTCCCCACTAGCGCCGGGGAGCTGTTTTTT.

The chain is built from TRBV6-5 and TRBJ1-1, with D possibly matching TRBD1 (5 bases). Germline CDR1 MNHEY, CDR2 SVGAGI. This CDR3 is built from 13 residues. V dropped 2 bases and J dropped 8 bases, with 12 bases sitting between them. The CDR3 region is CASSYPQGREAFF. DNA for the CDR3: TGTGCCAGCAGTTACCCGCAGGGCCGGGAAGCTTTCTTT.

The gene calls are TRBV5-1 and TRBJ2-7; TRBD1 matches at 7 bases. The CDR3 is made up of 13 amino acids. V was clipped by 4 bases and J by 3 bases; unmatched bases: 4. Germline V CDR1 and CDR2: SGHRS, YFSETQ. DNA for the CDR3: TGCGCCAGCAGCACCGGGACAGTCTACGAGCAGTACTTC. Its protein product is CASSTGTVYEQYF.

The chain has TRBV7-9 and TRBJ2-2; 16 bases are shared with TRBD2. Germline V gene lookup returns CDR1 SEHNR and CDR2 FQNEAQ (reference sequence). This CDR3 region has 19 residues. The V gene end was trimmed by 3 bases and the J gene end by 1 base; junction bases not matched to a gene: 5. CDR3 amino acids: CASSLGTSGRAGNTGELFF. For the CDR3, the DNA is TGTGCCAGCAGCTTGGGGACTAGCGGGAGGGCCGGGAACACCGGGGAGCTGTTTTTT.

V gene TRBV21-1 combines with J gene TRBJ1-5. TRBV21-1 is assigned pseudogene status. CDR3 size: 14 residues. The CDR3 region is CASSKSRRNQPQHF. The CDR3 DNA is TGTGCCAGCAGCAAATCCCGGCGCAATCAGCCCCAGCATTTT.

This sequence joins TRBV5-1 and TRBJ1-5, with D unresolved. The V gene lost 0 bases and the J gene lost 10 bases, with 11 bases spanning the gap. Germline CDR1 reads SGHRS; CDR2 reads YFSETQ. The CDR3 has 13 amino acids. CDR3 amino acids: CASSLETAAPQHF. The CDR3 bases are TGCGCCAGCAGCTTGGAGACCGCTGCACCCCAGCATTTT.

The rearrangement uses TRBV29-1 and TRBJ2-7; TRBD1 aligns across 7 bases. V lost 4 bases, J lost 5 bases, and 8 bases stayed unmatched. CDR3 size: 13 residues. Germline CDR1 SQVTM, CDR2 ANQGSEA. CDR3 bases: TGCAGCGTTGTAGGGACAGCTGTCGACGAGCAGTACTTC. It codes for CSVVGTAVDEQYF.

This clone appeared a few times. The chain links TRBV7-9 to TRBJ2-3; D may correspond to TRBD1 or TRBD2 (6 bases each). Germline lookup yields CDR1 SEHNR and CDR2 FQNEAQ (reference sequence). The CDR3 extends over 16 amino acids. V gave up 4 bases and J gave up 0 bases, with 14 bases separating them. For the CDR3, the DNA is TGTGCCAGCAGCTCGAGGAGGGGGACTAGCACAGATACGCAGTATTTT. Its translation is CASSSRRGTSTDTQYF.

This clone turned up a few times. CDR3 region: CAWASGANVLTF. The CDR3 nucleotides read TGTGCCTGGGCCTCTGGGGCCAACGTCCTGACTTTC. The rearrangement uses TRBV30 and TRBJ2-6; D not certain. The CDR3 runs 12 residues. Between the trimmed V and J ends, which lost 5 bases and 0 bases, there was a span of 2 bases. Germline CDR1 and CDR2: GTSNPN and SVGIG (reference sequence).

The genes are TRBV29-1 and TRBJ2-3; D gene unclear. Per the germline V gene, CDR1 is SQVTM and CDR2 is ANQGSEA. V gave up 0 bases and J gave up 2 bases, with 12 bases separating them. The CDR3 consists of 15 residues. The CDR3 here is CSVEEVGAVTDTQYF. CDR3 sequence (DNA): TGCAGCGTTGAAGAGGTGGGTGCGGTCACAGATACGCAGTATTTT.

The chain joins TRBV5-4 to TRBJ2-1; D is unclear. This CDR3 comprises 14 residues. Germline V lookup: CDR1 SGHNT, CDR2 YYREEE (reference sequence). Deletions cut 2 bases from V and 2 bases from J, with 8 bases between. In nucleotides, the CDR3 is TGTGCCAGCAGCTTTTGGTTAGCCTACAATGAGCAGTTCTTC. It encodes CASSFWLAYNEQFF.

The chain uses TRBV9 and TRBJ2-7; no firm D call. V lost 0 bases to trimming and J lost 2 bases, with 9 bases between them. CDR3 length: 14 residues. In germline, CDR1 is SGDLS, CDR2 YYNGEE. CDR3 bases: TGTGCCAGCAGCGTAGCTGGTTCGACCTACGAGCAGTACTTC. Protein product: CASSVAGSTYEQYF.

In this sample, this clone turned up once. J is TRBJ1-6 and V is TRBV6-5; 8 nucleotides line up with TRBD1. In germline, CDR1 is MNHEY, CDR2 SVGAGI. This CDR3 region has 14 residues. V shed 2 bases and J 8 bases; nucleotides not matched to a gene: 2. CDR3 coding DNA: TGTGCCAGCAGTTACGACAGGGGTGATTCACCCCTCCACTTT. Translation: CASSYDRGDSPLHF.

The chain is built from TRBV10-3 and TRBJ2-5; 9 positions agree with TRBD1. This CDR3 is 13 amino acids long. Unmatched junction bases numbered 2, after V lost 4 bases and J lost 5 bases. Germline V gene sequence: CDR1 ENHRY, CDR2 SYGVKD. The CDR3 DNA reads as TGTGCCATCAGTGGGACAGGGGAGGAGACCCAGTACTTC. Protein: CAISGTGEETQYF.

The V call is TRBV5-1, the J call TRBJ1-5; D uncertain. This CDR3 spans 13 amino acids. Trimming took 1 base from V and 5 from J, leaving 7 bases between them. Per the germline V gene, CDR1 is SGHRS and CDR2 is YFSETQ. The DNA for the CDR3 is TGCGCCAGCAGCTTGCGGCTGGATCAGCCCCAGCATTTT. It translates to CASSLRLDQPQHF. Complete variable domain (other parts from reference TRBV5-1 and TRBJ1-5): KAGVTQTPRYLIKTRGQQVTLSCSPISGHRSVSWYQQTPGQGLQFLFEYFSETQRNKGNFPGRFSGRQFSNSRSEMNVSTLELGDSALYLCASSLRLDQPQHFGDGTRLSIL.

The CDR3 sequence: CASSVELLAGAGDTQYF. DNA of the CDR3: TGTGCCAGCAGCGTAGAGCTTTTGGCGGGGGCAGGAGATACGCAGTATTTT. The chain recombines TRBV9 with TRBJ2-3; possible D gene TRBD2, 7 bases. This CDR3 contains 17 residues. From germline, CDR1 is SGDLS and CDR2 YYNGEE. The germline V and J ends were trimmed by 0 bases and 5 bases, with 19 bases remaining between them.